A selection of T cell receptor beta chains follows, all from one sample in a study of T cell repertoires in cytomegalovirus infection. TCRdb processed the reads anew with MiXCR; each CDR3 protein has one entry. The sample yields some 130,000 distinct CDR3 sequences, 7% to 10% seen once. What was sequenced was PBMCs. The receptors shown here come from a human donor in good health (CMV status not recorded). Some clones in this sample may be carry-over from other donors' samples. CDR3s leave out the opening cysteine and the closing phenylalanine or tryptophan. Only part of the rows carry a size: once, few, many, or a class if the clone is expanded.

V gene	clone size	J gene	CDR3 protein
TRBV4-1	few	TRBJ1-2	ASSQDVSNSFYYGYT
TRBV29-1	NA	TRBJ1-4	SVEDRIGIEQGKKLF
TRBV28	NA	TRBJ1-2	ASRRPDRSNYGYT
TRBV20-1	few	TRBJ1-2	SARGDSLGYGYT
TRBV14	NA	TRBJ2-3	ASSQGLAVTDTQY
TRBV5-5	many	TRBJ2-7	ASSPGLLPLEQY
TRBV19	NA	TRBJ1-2	ASSMAGDYGYT
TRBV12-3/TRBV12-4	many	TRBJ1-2	ASSLGQGDNSYT
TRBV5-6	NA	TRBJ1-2	ASSSLSGQVGTNYGYT
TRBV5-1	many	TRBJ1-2	ASSAGQIPIGYT
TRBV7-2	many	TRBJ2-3	ASSPLVGGSDTQY
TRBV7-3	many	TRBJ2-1	ASSLTTIGEQF
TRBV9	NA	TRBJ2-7	ASSAEGGTTYEQY
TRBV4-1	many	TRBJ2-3	ASSRMAAETQY
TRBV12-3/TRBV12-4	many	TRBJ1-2	ASSFGDNYGYT
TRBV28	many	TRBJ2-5	ASSLGGAEETQY
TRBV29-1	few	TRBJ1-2	SENYGYT